The 12 T cell receptor beta chains below come from one sample, sequenced in a study of control samples from healthy donors and cancer patients. Only in-frame clones appear in the TCRdb table, and some are missing; sequencing was by immunoSEQ multiplex PCR. The sample contains 35,000 to 45,000 clones, around four fifths of which appear only once. The sample taken for sequencing was blood. These receptor sequences come from a man in his fifties or sixties in good health.

The chain is built from TRBV5-4 and TRBJ1-2, with a tentative D call TRBD1 (5 bases). This CDR3 has 15 residues. V was trimmed by 5 bases and J by 0 bases, leaving 14 bases between them. The V gene's germline CDR1 is SGHNT and CDR2 YYREEE (reference sequence). The CDR3 sequence: CASRAAGKANYGYTF. CDR3 nucleotides: TGTGCCAGCAGGGCGGCAGGGAAAGCTAACTATGGCTACACCTTC.

The V call is TRBV19, the J call TRBJ1-5; unclear D gene. This CDR3 is built from 12 residues. V was clipped by 5 bases and J by 4 bases, with 6 bases between them. Germline-derived CDR1 and CDR2 are LNHDA and SQIVND (reference sequence). In nucleotides, the CDR3 is TGTGCCAGTAGTGAATATAATCAGCCCCAGCATTTT. It codes for CASSEYNQPQHF. The whole variable domain, filled in from reference TRBV19 and TRBJ1-5, reads DGGITQSPKYLFRKEGQNVTLSCEQNLNHDAMYWYRQDPGQGLRLIYYSQIVNDFQKGDIAEGYSVSREKKESFPLTVTSAQKNPTAFYLCASSEYNQPQHFGDGTRLSIL.

This chain uses TRBV28 with TRBJ2-5; D is perhaps TRBD2 (5 bases). The CDR3 is 15 residues long. Trimming shortened V by 4 bases and J by 2 bases, and 14 bases separated the two germline ends. The germline CDR1 and CDR2 sequences are MDHEN and SYDVKM. The CDR3 is CASSSAGRAQETQYF. CDR3 nucleotide sequence: TGTGCCAGCAGTTCTGCGGGTAGAGCACAAGAGACCCAGTACTTC.

The chain couples TRBV6-2 or TRBV6-3 to TRBJ2-5, with TRBD1 identical over 9 bases. The CDR3 covers 16 residues. The V gene end was trimmed by 5 bases and the J gene end by 0 bases; junction bases not matched to a gene: 7. Germline loops: CDR1 MNHEY, CDR2 SVGEGT. CDR3 residues: CASSRRDRADQETQYF. The CDR3 DNA reads as TGTGCCAGCAGTAGACGGGACAGGGCCGACCAAGAGACCCAGTACTTC.

V is TRBV9 and J is TRBJ2-3, with TRBD1 as a possible D gene (6 bases). The CDR3 is made up of 15 amino acids. Germline-derived CDR1 and CDR2 are SGDLS and YYNGEE. V gave up 3 bases and J gave up 0 bases, with 11 bases separating them. The DNA of the CDR3 is TGTGCCAGCAGCGAGACAGGAGACAGCACAGATACGCAGTATTTT. The encoded protein is CASSETGDSTDTQYF.

The chain uses TRBV27 and TRBJ2-3; possible D gene TRBD2, 5 bases. Between the trimmed V and J ends, which lost 3 bases and 3 bases, there was a span of 13 bases. The CDR3 has 15 amino acids. Germline-derived CDR1 and CDR2 are MNHEY and SMNVEV (reference sequence). The CDR3 nucleotides read TGTGCCAGCAGTTTCCAAAGGAGGTCAACAGATACGCAGTATTTT. Encoded protein: CASSFQRRSTDTQYF.

J is TRBJ1-1 and V is TRBV27; D possibly corresponds to TRBD1 (6 bases). The CDR3 contains 13 residues. Germline V gene sequence: CDR1 MNHEY, CDR2 SMNVEV (reference sequence). The V gene lost 4 bases and the J gene lost 4 bases, with 10 bases spanning the gap. DNA for the CDR3: TGTGCCAGCAGTTCTCAGGGGCGCACTGAAGCTTTCTTT. Its translation: CASSSQGRTEAFF.

This clone came up once. The chain is built from TRBV5-6 and TRBJ1-1, with a tentative D call TRBD1 (5 bases). The V end lost 0 bases, the J end lost 0 bases, and 9 bases lay between the germline ends. The CDR3 totals 15 residues. The germline V gene encodes CDR1 SGHDT and CDR2 YYEEEE. CDR3: CASSLGDLMNTEAFF. The CDR3 nucleotides read TGTGCCAGCAGCTTGGGGGACCTTATGAACACTGAAGCTTTCTTT. The whole variable domain, filled in from reference TRBV5-6 and TRBJ1-1, reads DAGVTQSPTHLIKTRGQQVTLRCSPKSGHDTVSWYQQALGQGPQFIFQYYEEEERQRGNFPDRFSGHQFPNYSSELNVNALLLGDSALYLCASSLGDLMNTEAFFGQGTRLTVV.

The gene calls are TRBV7-3 and TRBJ2-2, with 9 bases that match TRBD2. Germline loops: CDR1 SGHTA, CDR2 FQGTGA. V lost 5 bases, J lost 4 bases, and 5 bases stayed unmatched. This CDR3 has 15 amino acids. The CDR3 reads CASSRGLATTGELFF. In nucleotides, the CDR3 is TGTGCCAGCAGCCGAGGACTAGCGACCACCGGGGAGCTGTTTTTT. The variable domain in full, completed from reference TRBV7-3 and TRBJ2-2, reads GAGVSQTPSNKVTEKGKYVELRCDPISGHTALYWYRQSLGQGPEFLIYFQGTGAADDSGLPNDRFFAVRPEGSVSTLKIQRTERGDSAVYLCASSRGLATTGELFFGEGSRLTVL.

A single count supports this clone. J is TRBJ2-3 and V is TRBV2, with D possibly TRBD2 on 6 matching bases. This CDR3 has 14 amino acids. Trimming took off 7 bases at V and 2 bases at J, with 13 bases between the two ends. Germline loops: CDR1 SNHLY, CDR2 FYNNEI. The CDR3 DNA is TGTGCCAGCAATTGGGGAGGTGACACAGATACGCAGTATTTT. Translation: CASNWGGDTDTQYF.

The rearrangement links TRBV6-5 to TRBJ2-1, with a possible D match to TRBD1 (6 bases). V was shortened by 5 bases and J by 4 bases, with 15 bases between the two germline ends. Germline CDR1 and CDR2: MNHEY and SVGAGI. The CDR3 is 15 amino acids. This CDR3 is CASSPSQGNYNEQFF. For the CDR3, the DNA is TGTGCCAGCAGTCCCAGCCAGGGGAATTACAATGAGCAGTTCTTC.

In its sample, this clone was seen once. The chain carries TRBV11-2 and TRBJ2-5; 7 positions match TRBD1. This CDR3 comprises 14 residues. Germline assignment: CDR1 SGHAT and CDR2 FQNNGV. Trimming took 4 bases from V and 5 from J; bases not matched to a gene: 7. DNA of the CDR3: TGTGCCAGCAGCTCCCCTAGGGGGCGGGAGACCCAGTACTTC. This gives the protein CASSSPRGRETQYF.